This paragraph covers one T cell receptor (beta chain) sequence. What it recognizes is unknown. The assay was immunoSEQ multiplex PCR, and TCRdb's table has in-frame clones only and misses some. The sample carries some 2,000,000 clones, almost 96% recorded once. The data were taken from a study of shared clonotypes between healthy human individuals. Per germline, CDR1 MNHEY and CDR2 SMNVEV (reference sequence). V was pared by 3 bases and J by 2 bases, with 23 bases between. CDR3 length: 19 amino acids. Study outcomes and limitations: Some clonotypes were shared by all four sorted-subset donors, while others were not shared. The non-shared ones had lower generation probabilities than the shared ones.

This chain connects TRBV27 to TRBJ2-1; D may be TRBD1 (6 bases). This sequence was found in a young man in good health. The sequencing input was naive CD4+ T cells sorted from blood. Subset of the sample: CD45RA+ positively selected. DNA for the CDR3: TGTGCCAGCAGTTTTTTTACAGGGTTATTACCTATCCCCTACAATGAGCAGTTCTTC. Protein product: CASSFFTGLLPIPYNEQFF.